The TCR beta chain described here comes from a study of monozygotic twins with inflammatory bowel disease. The study's findings and limits: Support for a single strong signal or clonotype associated with IBD was absent.

Points on this clonotype: Antigen: not known.

In preparing each TCR library, about 3.5 ug of total RNA was used. The authors made each sample's cDNA in eight separate reactions. TCRdb reanalyzed the 5' RACE reads, giving one entry per CDR3 protein sequence and no DNA. This sample's clone table lists over 110,000 distinct CDR3 sequences. Total RNA was isolated from whole blood without T cell sorting. In germline, CDR1 is SGHVS, CDR2 FQNEAQ. This CDR3 spans 18 amino acids. This receptor was obtained from a human donor with ulcerative colitis or Crohn's disease, or a healthy co-twin of an affected twin (not recorded which). The source material was blood. The chain has TRBV7-8 and TRBJ1-1; with no DNA, the TCRdb D assignment of TRBD1 cannot be verified. CDR3: CASSRDIGTGTMNTEAFF.